This TCR beta chain emerged from a study of identical twins. With template switching, a universal primer site was added, and the cDNA carried unique molecular identifiers. TCRdb ran MiXCR on the 5' RACE reads and lists one entry per CDR3 protein. The data show about 730,000 distinct CDR3 sequences, with approximately 21% seen just once and 4% to 5.5% held by the top ten. This clonotype has only a few counts. Germline CDR1 is DFQATT and CDR2 is SNEGSKA (reference sequence). With V trimmed by 5 bases and J by 11 bases, 7 bases remained unmatched. This CDR3 region has 12 residues. These data also featured in a second study, about T cells expressing NK-cell markers. That paper notes: Eight donors were sequenced, seven testing HCMV-seropositive and one testing seronegative. Several experiments employed an anti-gamma-delta TCR antibody to confine sorting to alpha-beta TCR T cells. Researchers report these clonotypes also headed the CD3+CD56-NKG2C+ fraction in several donors.

Sequenced material: PBMCs. This chain links TRBV20-1 with TRBJ1-1; TRBD1 agrees at 11 bases. This sequence originates from a woman under 30 in good health. This CDR3 reads CSALGQGALAFF. As DNA, the CDR3 is TGCAGTGCTCTCGGACAGGGGGCGCTGGCTTTCTTT.